This paragraph reports one T cell receptor beta chain. This entry belongs to a study of blood T cell repertoires in COVID-19. Background on the study: The origin of the acute and convalescent COVID-19 samples was the United States, Italy and Spain.

Germline CDR1 reads SGHAT; CDR2 reads FQNNGV. This CDR3 spans 18 amino acids. The germline V and J ends were trimmed by 1 base and 3 bases, with 19 bases remaining between them. In the authors' methods: For nucleated cells, counts were estimated from reference gene primer amplification. Libraries were prepared by immunoSEQ multiplex PCR; TCRdb keeps only in-frame clonotypes and omits some of them. From that table come the V and J calls and clone size; the DNA was used to work out D and trimming. The sample has about 250,000 clones, 88% seen once. This TCR was recovered from a woman between 40 and 50 years old who had recovered from COVID-19. The sample taken for sequencing was peripheral blood. The J gene is TRBJ1-5, the V gene TRBV11-2, with a weak D call TRBD1 (5 bases). DNA of the CDR3: TGTGCCAGCAGCTTAGGGACCCCCGGGGGTAGTATCAATCAGCCCCAGCATTTT. Encoded protein: CASSLGTPGGSINQPQHF.